This entry is about one T cell receptor beta chain. The antigen is not known. Each donor supplied around 9.6 milliliters of peripheral blood. Each sample gave at least 6 million isolated PBMCs. Together with a sample-barcoded 5' primer, a J-beta primer mix was included in a second PCR lasting roughly 6 to 12 cycles. The yield of each sample was at least 3 million CDR3-containing paired-end reads. MiXCR, run by TCRdb on the 5' RACE reads, gives a single entry per CDR3 protein. The sample records 780,000 or so distinct CDR3 sequences, 56% being singletons. The data derive from a study of blood T cells in healthy people across ages. General study results and limits: Roughly linearly, TCR beta diversity per million T cells fell as age increased.

Per germline, CDR1 SGHAT and CDR2 FQNNGV. This CDR3 region has 14 residues. Trimming shortened V by 6 bases and J by 5 bases, and 13 bases separated the two germline ends. V gene TRBV11-2 combines with J gene TRBJ2-2; D unclear. The sample taken for sequencing was blood. The receptor comes from a man aged 35 to 55 in good health. CDR3 sequence: CASRLLRGTGELFF. CDR3 bases: TGTGCCAGCAGGTTATTGCGTGGGACCGGGGAGCTGTTTTTT.